This TCR beta chain came from a study of blood T cell repertoires in COVID-19. About the study: There were acute and convalescent COVID-19 samples, and they came from the United States, Italy and Spain.

The CDR3 is made up of 15 amino acids. CDR1 and CDR2 from the germline V gene are SEHNR and FQNEAQ (reference sequence). Trimming took 2 bases from V and 3 from J, leaving 13 bases between them. Sequencing was performed with immunoSEQ multiplex PCR; in TCRdb, only in-frame clones are kept and a portion is missing. This table holds 140,000 to 150,000 clones, 85% to 90% found once. J is TRBJ1-1 and V is TRBV7-9; D is undetermined. This clonotype was obtained from a human donor in a cohort sampled during active COVID-19. The sequenced material came from peripheral blood. The CDR3 coding sequence is TGTGCCAGCAGCTTACTATCGGAGGCAGACACTGAAGCTTTCTTT. It yields the protein CASSLLSEADTEAFF.